This T cell receptor (beta chain) stems from a study of cytomegalovirus exposure and HLA in healthy donors. Study observations and caveats: A missense DCLRE1C variant was associated with V- and J-gene trimming of TCR beta chains in a later analysis, and an independent cohort replicated the association.

The germline CDR1 and CDR2 sequences are LGHNA and YSLEER. V was shortened by 3 bases and J by 0 bases, with 10 bases between the two germline ends. This CDR3 is 15 amino acids long. The PCR contained 60 Vbeta and 13 Jbeta primers. In the source study's methods: Unique TCR beta chains numbered around 80 million in a later analysis, with around 12 million shared. The assay was immunoSEQ multiplex PCR, and TCRdb's table has in-frame clones only and misses some. The V and J calls and clone size come from that table; D and trimming were worked out from the DNA. The sample contains about 94,000 clones, about 62% of which appear only once. To note about this clone: Its target is not known.

Unrecorded immune exposures were likely, despite nominal health at sampling. The sequenced sample consisted of PBMCs. This chain joins TRBV4-3 and TRBJ2-3; a weak D match, TRBD2 (6 bases). This TCR was recovered from a man aged 25-40 years in good health and CMV-seronegative. The CDR3 nucleotides read TGCGCCAGCAGCCAGGACGGGGGAAGCACAGATACGCAGTATTTT. It specifies CASSQDGGSTDTQYF.